The 20 T cell receptor beta chains listed next were all sequenced from one sample in a study of blood T cell repertoires in COVID-19. Here immunoSEQ multiplex PCR was the method, and the copy in TCRdb shows in-frame clones only, minus some. The top ten hold around 1.5% of the sample, which has about 70,000 clones, 85% to 90% seen once. The sequenced sample was peripheral blood. Every receptor here comes from a human donor in a cohort sampled during active COVID-19.

Concerning this clone: A read error may account for a junction end that differs from germline. The rearrangement joins TRBV28 to TRBJ2-7; 10 bases map to TRBD2. The CDR3 runs 17 residues. Germline CDR1 and CDR2: MDHEN and SYDVKM. The CDR3 loop reads CASSLSLTSGWNYEQYF. In DNA, the CDR3 is TGTGCCAGCAGCTTATCACTGACTAGCGGGTGGAACTACGAGCAGTACTTC.

The chain is built from TRBV24-1 and TRBJ2-1; 7 bases fit TRBD2. Germline CDR1 KGHDR, CDR2 SFDVKD. The J segment lost 9 bases and the V segment lost 8 bases, leaving 9 bases of the junction unmatched. The CDR3 is made up of 13 amino acids. As DNA, the CDR3 is TGTGCCACCAAGAACCCTAGCGGAGGTGAGCAGTTCTTC. The encoded protein is CATKNPSGGEQFF.

The chain recombines TRBV6-5 with TRBJ1-1; D may be TRBD1 (5 bases). The CDR3 length is 13 residues. Germline-derived CDR1 and CDR2 are MNHEY and SVGAGI. Between the trimmed V and J ends, which lost 2 bases and 6 bases, there was a span of 10 bases. This chain's CDR3 is CASSYNRGAEAFF. CDR3 coding DNA: TGTGCCAGCAGTTACAACCGGGGGGCTGAAGCTTTCTTT.

The V call is TRBV28, the J call TRBJ2-7; D is ambiguous. Trimming shortened V by 5 bases and J by 5 bases, and 13 bases separated the two germline ends. The germline CDR1 and CDR2 sequences are MDHEN and SYDVKM. This CDR3 contains 13 residues. CDR3 region: CASSASSYDEQYF. In DNA, the CDR3 is TGTGCCAGCAGTGCAAGTAGCTACGACGAGCAGTACTTC.

The rearrangement joins TRBV11-3 to TRBJ2-1, with D unresolved. Looked up from germline, CDR1 is SGHNT and CDR2 is YENEEA. This CDR3 spans 13 amino acids. The germline V and J ends were trimmed by 4 bases and 7 bases, with 11 bases remaining between them. In DNA, the CDR3 is TGTGCCAGCAGCTCTGGTAGCTGGAATGAGCAGTTCTTC. It yields the protein CASSSGSWNEQFF. The complete variable domain, with remaining parts taken from reference TRBV11-3 and TRBJ2-1, reads EAGVVQSPRYKIIEKKQPVAFWCNPISGHNTLYWYLQNLGQGPELLIRYENEEAVDDSQLPKDRFSAERLKGVDSTLKIQPAELGDSAVYLCASSSGSWNEQFFGPGTRLTVL.

V gene TRBV11-2 combines with J gene TRBJ2-3, with TRBD1 identical over 9 bases. CDR1 SGHAT and CDR2 FQNNGV come from the germline V gene. The V segment lost 5 bases and the J segment 0 bases; nucleotides outside the gene matches: 6. The CDR3 extends over 16 amino acids. CDR3 residues: CASSPPGQGSTDTQYF. CDR3 in DNA: TGTGCCAGCAGCCCGCCGGGACAGGGAAGCACAGATACGCAGTATTTT.

V usage is TRBV4-1 and J usage is TRBJ1-1; 7 bases line up with TRBD1. The length of the CDR3 is 18 residues. Germline loops: CDR1 MGHRA, CDR2 YSYEKL. V dropped 1 base and J dropped 0; count of bases not matched to a gene: 11. The CDR3 spells CASSQARTGSPLNTEAFF. For the CDR3, the DNA is TGCGCCAGCAGCCAAGCTAGGACAGGCTCGCCCTTGAACACTGAAGCTTTCTTT.

Only one count was recorded for this clone. The chain has TRBV5-1 and TRBJ1-2; maybe TRBD1 (5 bases). Per germline, CDR1 SGHRS and CDR2 YFSETQ. The CDR3 sequence is 14 residues long. V gave up 2 bases and J gave up 3 bases, with 11 bases separating them. The CDR3 nucleotides read TGCGCCAGCAGCTTCGGACAAGATGACTATGGCTACACCTTC. This codes for CASSFGQDDYGYTF.

The CDR3 here is CASSLTRGTNIQYF. The DNA for the CDR3 is TGTGCCAGCAGTCTTACTCGGGGTACAAACATTCAGTACTTC. The V call is TRBV3-1 (or the pseudogene TRBV3-2), the J call TRBJ2-4, with a possible D match to TRBD2 (5 bases). Germline values: CDR1 LGHDT, CDR2 YNNKEL (reference sequence). This CDR3 is 14 amino acids long. Trimming removed 6 bases at V and 6 bases at J, with 15 bases between.

The chain employs TRBV2 and TRBJ1-3; 8 nucleotides match TRBD1. The CDR3 has 16 residues. J was trimmed by 1 base and V by 3 bases; bases with no gene match: 5. CDR1 and CDR2 from the germline V gene are SNHLY and FYNNEI. This CDR3 is CASSEDRVVSGNTIYF. As DNA, the CDR3 is TGTGCCAGCAGTGAGGACAGGGTCGTGTCTGGAAACACCATATATTTT.

This clone was recorded only once. J is TRBJ1-2 and V is TRBV5-4; 9 positions agree with TRBD1. The CDR3 contains 15 residues. The V gene end was trimmed by 3 bases and the J gene end by 3 bases; junction bases not matched to a gene: 6. Germline CDR1 and CDR2: SGHNT and YYREEE (reference sequence). CDR3 amino acids: CASSSTGGADYGYTF. CDR3 DNA: TGTGCCAGCAGCTCTACAGGGGGCGCGGACTATGGCTACACCTTC.

V gene TRBV19 combines with J gene TRBJ1-2; 7 bases agree with TRBD1. Trimming at V came to 4 bases and at J to 5 bases, leaving 7 bases not matched to a gene. CDR3 length: 14 residues. Germline V CDR1 and CDR2: LNHDA, SQIVND (reference sequence). CDR3 sequence: CASSTTGVTYGYTF. In DNA, the CDR3 is TGTGCCAGTAGTACAACAGGGGTTACGTATGGCTACACCTTC.

The V and J genes are TRBV6-5 and TRBJ2-1, with 11 bases that match TRBD1. Looked up from germline, CDR1 is MNHEY and CDR2 is SVGAGI. There are 15 residues in the CDR3. The V segment lost 5 bases and the J segment 7 bases; nucleotides outside the gene matches: 7. The CDR3 bases are TGTGCCAGCAGTCCGGACAGGGGGCTGTTTAATGAGCAGTTCTTC. It yields the protein CASSPDRGLFNEQFF.

This clone has a handful of counts. The chain recombines TRBV28 with TRBJ1-5; D remains ambiguous. The CDR3 is made up of 13 amino acids. Trimming removed 4 bases at V and 7 bases at J, with 11 bases between. Germline assignment: CDR1 MDHEN and CDR2 SYDVKM. CDR3 DNA: TGTGCCAGCAGTTCACGGACGGGGCAGCCCCAGCATTTT. Its translation: CASSSRTGQPQHF.

V usage is TRBV10-3 and J usage is TRBJ2-1, with 10 nucleotides matching TRBD2. The germline V gene encodes CDR1 ENHRY and CDR2 SYGVKD. The J segment lost 4 bases and the V segment lost 2 bases, leaving 2 bases of the junction unmatched. This CDR3 is 15 amino acids long. The CDR3 reads CAISETSGDYNEQFF. CDR3 DNA sequence: TGTGCCATCAGTGAGACTAGCGGGGATTACAATGAGCAGTTCTTC.

A remark on this clone: Its ends do not fully match the called genes, so a read error is possible. The chain recombines TRBV20-1 with TRBJ2-3, with 9 positions matching TRBD1. The germline V gene encodes CDR1 DFQATT and CDR2 SNEGSKA (reference sequence). This CDR3 region has 10 residues. The CDR3 DNA reads as TGCAGTGCTGGGACAGGGACGCTGTATTTT. As protein: CSAGTGTLYF.

This clone was observed a handful of times. The chain employs TRBV10-2 and TRBJ2-6; perhaps TRBD2 as D (6 bases). There are 15 residues in the CDR3. The V end was cut by 7 bases, the J end by 3 bases, with 13 bases between. Germline V gene data show CDR1 as WSHSY and CDR2 as SAAADI. As DNA, the CDR3 is TGCGCCAGCACCCCCCTCGGGGGTGGGGCCAACGTCCTGACTTTC. The encoded protein is CASTPLGGGANVLTF.

The V and J genes are TRBV9 and TRBJ2-7; D is unresolved. The CDR3 has 15 residues. The germline CDR1 and CDR2 sequences are SGDLS and YYNGEE. Trimming left V 2 bases short and J 6 bases short, with 18 bases between. For the CDR3, the DNA is TGTGCCAGCAGCGTCCCTAAGAAACGAGCATCCGAGCAGTACGTC. Translated: CASSVPKKRASEQYV.

In DNA, the CDR3 is TGTGCCAGCAGTGAAGTGACAGGGGGGTACAATGAGCAGTTCTTC. As protein: CASSEVTGGYNEQFF. The chain uses TRBV2 and TRBJ2-1; 9 bases match TRBD1. Losses at the gene ends were 1 base for V and 4 bases for J; bases not matched to a gene: 2. The CDR3 covers 15 residues. Germline V CDR1 and CDR2: SNHLY, FYNNEI.

This clone was seen only a few times. The chain uses TRBV2 and TRBJ1-5, with D perhaps matching TRBD1 (6 bases). CDR1 and CDR2 (germline): SNHLY, FYNNEI. There are 13 residues in the CDR3. V lost 7 bases and J lost 4, with 11 bases in between. CDR3 in DNA: TGTGCCAGCACCCGGACAGAGAATCAGCCCCAGCATTTT. It translates to CASTRTENQPQHF.